This is a list of T cell receptor beta chains from one sample in a study of regulatory T cells in long-lasting Graves disease. TCRdb itself ran the multiplex PCR reads through MiXCR, one entry per CDR3 protein. The repertoire holds about 470,000 distinct CDR3 sequences, with less than 25% as singletons. The starting material was peripheral blood mononuclear cells (PBMCs), obtained when the disease was refractory, from a patient treated with antithyroid drugs. The origin of the receptors is a female donor with Graves disease. The CDR3 runs from the conserved cysteine through the conserved F or W. The D gene is left open where the match is weak. Clone size is stated in some rows and not others, as once, few, many or a class when expanded.

size	V	D	J	DNA	CDR3
many	TRBV3-1	NA	TRBJ1-5	TGTGCCAGCAGCCCGGGACGGTATCGCAATCAGCCCCAGCATTTT	CASSPGRYRNQPQHF
NA	TRBV28	NA	TRBJ2-7	TGTGCCAGCAGTTTATTCCGGACAGCCGCACCACCCTTCCCTATACGCGAGCAGTACTTC	CASSLFRTAAPPFPIREQYF
few	TRBV19	TRBD2	TRBJ2-4	TGTGCCAGCGCGCCTAGCGGGAACTACATAGCCAAAAACATTCAGTACTTC	CASAPSGNYIAKNIQYF
NA	TRBV19	NA	TRBJ2-6	TGTGCCGCAGCAACTGGGGCCAACGTCCTGACTTTC	CAAATGANVLTF
few	TRBV3-1	NA	TRBJ1-1	TGTGCCAGCAGCCAAGGGGGGCTTGGGGCTTTCTTT	CASSQGGLGAFF
few	TRBV7-3	NA	TRBJ1-1	TGTGCCAGCAGCTCAAACATTGGGACTGAAGCTTTCTTT	CASSSNIGTEAFF
many	TRBV11-2	TRBD1	TRBJ1-1	TGTGCCAGCAGCTTCCATACTACAGGGGACACTGAAGCTTTCTTT	CASSFHTTGDTEAFF
many	TRBV6-1	NA	TRBJ2-7	TGTGCCAGCAGTGAAGCCCCCTTCCTCAGCTCCTACGAGCAGTACTTC	CASSEAPFLSSYEQYF
few	TRBV6-2/TRBV6-3	TRBD1	TRBJ1-5	TGTGCCAGCAGTTCCGACAGGGGGTCCAGTAGGGGCAATCAGCCCCAGCATTTT	CASSSDRGSSRGNQPQHF
NA	TRBV6-1	NA	TRBJ2-2	TGTGCCAGCAGTGAGGCACAGGGAGGCCCCGGGGAGCTGTTTTTT	CASSEAQGGPGELFF
many	TRBV6-1	NA	TRBJ1-1	TGTGCCAGCAGTCCGAGGCGTGTGAGCACTGAAGCTTTCTTT	CASSPRRVSTEAFF
NA	TRBV10-3	NA	TRBJ2-1	TGTGCCATCGCTGAGGGAGGGGGTAGCTTTTTCTCCTACAATGAGCAGTTCTTC	CAIAEGGGSFFSYNEQFF
NA	TRBV5-6	TRBD1	TRBJ2-7	TGTGCCAGCAGCTTACCGGGACAGACCTACGAGCAGTACTTC	CASSLPGQTYEQYF
NA	TRBV6-2/TRBV6-3	TRBD2	TRBJ2-2	TGTGCCAGCAACCCAGCGGGAGGCACCGGGGAGCTGTTTTTT	CASNPAGGTGELFF
NA	TRBV4-1	NA	TRBJ2-2	TGCGCCAGCAGCCAAGTCGGGGGCATGGTCGGGGAGCTGTTTTTT	CASSQVGGMVGELFF
many	TRBV30	NA	TRBJ1-5	TGTGCCTGGAGTGTGGGGAATAGCAATCAGCCCCAGCATTTT	CAWSVGNSNQPQHF
few	TRBV24-1	NA	TRBJ2-2	TGTGCCACCAGTGATTTTCACGGGGAGCTGTTTTTT	CATSDFHGELFF
many	TRBV20-1	NA	TRBJ2-5	TGCAGTGCTAGTCTGAAAGAGACCCAGTACTTC	CSASLKETQYF
NA	TRBV13	NA	TRBJ1-5	TGTGCCAGCAGCTTAGAGGCGACGCCTCAGCCCCAGCATTTT	CASSLEATPQPQHF
many	TRBV12-3/TRBV12-4	NA	TRBJ2-7	TGTGCCAGCAGTTTTTCCCCCGGGTCGGTCTCCCGCGAGCAGTACTTC	CASSFSPGSVSREQYF
NA	TRBV4-1	TRBD1	TRBJ1-1	TGCGCCAGCAGCCAGGGACAGCGAGGGCCTGAAGCTTTCTTT	CASSQGQRGPEAFF
NA	TRBV28	TRBD2	TRBJ2-1	TGTGCCAGCAGTCCCGGGACTAGCGGCAACAATGAGCAGTTCTTC	CASSPGTSGNNEQFF
few	TRBV20-1	TRBD1	TRBJ1-1	TGCAGTGCTGACGAGACAGGGGGCTATGGGAACACTGAAGCTTTCTTT	CSADETGGYGNTEAFF
many	TRBV7-2	NA	TRBJ2-4	TGTGCCAGCACCACCCTCCTTACTTCGGACATTCAGTACTTC	CASTTLLTSDIQYF
many	TRBV15	NA	TRBJ2-7	TGTGCCACCAGCAGGGGGGAGGTGGGGGCCGCCTACGAGCAGTACTTC	CATSRGEVGAAYEQYF
few	TRBV6-2/TRBV6-3	NA	TRBJ2-6	TGTGCCAGCACCCTGGGGGCCAACGTCCTGACTTTC	CASTLGANVLTF
many	TRBV28	TRBD1	TRBJ2-5	TGTGCCAGCAGACCGGGACAGGAAGAGACCCAGTACTTC	CASRPGQEETQYF
few	TRBV20-1	TRBD2	TRBJ2-7	TGCAGTGACAAGCGGGAGGGCTCAGTATCCTACGAGCAGTACTTC	CSDKREGSVSYEQYF
NA	TRBV19	TRBD1	TRBJ2-7	TGTGCCAGTAGTACAGGGACAGGGGCCTCATACGAGCAGTACTTC	CASSTGTGASYEQYF
many	TRBV2	TRBD2	TRBJ2-2	TGTGCCAGCAGTTCCGGGGGGGTGAGCGGGGAGCTGTTTTTT	CASSSGGVSGELFF